This T cell receptor beta chain was recovered during a study of regulatory T cells in long-lasting Graves disease. Study background: Under 3 months of antithyroid drugs had been taken by newly diagnosed Graves' patients.

This clonotype has a count of ten or more. Time point specified: newly diagnosed GD, antithyroid drugs for less than 3 months. The TCR library used RNA extracted from PBMCs. Arm-PCR of CDR3 regions and iRepertoire HTBI primers were used to build TCR beta libraries. TCRdb re-analysed the multiplex PCR reads in MiXCR, keeping a single row per CDR3 protein. The table has hundreds of thousands of distinct CDR3 sequences, over 15% seen once. The CDR3 contains 12 residues. The V and J ends lost 11 bases and 8 bases, in that order; junction bases with no gene match: 7. Looked up from germline, CDR1 is SGHAT and CDR2 is FQNNGV.

V is TRBV11-2 and J is TRBJ2-4; 9 bases match TRBD1. The sequencing used peripheral blood mononuclear cells (PBMCs), collected at new diagnosis, from a patient treated with antithyroid drugs. The sequence was obtained from a female donor with Graves disease. CDR3 nucleotide sequence: TGTGCCGGGGGACAGGGACAGGACATTCAGTACTTC. Protein: CAGGQGQDIQYF. The whole variable domain, remainder taken from reference TRBV11-2 and TRBJ2-4, is EAGVAQSPRYKIIEKRQSVAFWCNPISGHATLYWYQQILGQGPKLLIQFQNNGVVDDSQLPKDRFSAERLKGVDSTLKIQPAKLEDSAVYLCAGGQGQDIQYFGAGTRLSVL.